Presented here are 26 T cell receptor beta chains from one specimen sequenced in a study of OX40 agonist ivuxolimab in advanced cancers. The protocol was immunoSEQ multiplex PCR, while the TCRdb copy is restricted to in-frame clones and leaves out a portion. The sample carries 70,000 or so clones, roughly 87% recorded once. This material consisted of CD4+ or CD8+ T cells sorted from blood, taken in a trial of the OX40 agonist ivuxolimab. The receptors derive from an adult with an advanced solid tumor such as melanoma, head and neck, liver or kidney cancer.

The rearrangement links TRBV16 to TRBJ1-2; D possibly corresponds to TRBD1 (6 bases). The CDR3 contains 14 residues. Germline V lookup: CDR1 KGHSY, CDR2 FQNENV. V dropped 2 bases and J dropped 4 bases, with 11 bases sitting between them. The CDR3 DNA is TGTGCCAGCAGCCAAAGGCAGGGGCTCTATGGCTACACCTTC. Its translation: CASSQRQGLYGYTF.

The rearrangement joins TRBV28 to TRBJ2-7; TRBD1 matches at 10 bases. V lost 4 bases, J lost 7 bases, and 10 bases stayed unmatched. The germline gives CDR1 MDHEN, CDR2 SYDVKM. The CDR3 is 15 residues long. The CDR3 loop is CASSSLGQGTREQYF. The CDR3 coding sequence is TGTGCCAGCAGTTCCCTGGGACAGGGGACACGAGAGCAGTACTTC.

This chain uses TRBV15 with TRBJ1-5, with 9 nucleotides matching TRBD1. Germline CDR1 is LNHNV and CDR2 is YYDKDF (reference sequence). The CDR3 totals 15 residues. Trimming at V came to 2 bases and at J to 11 bases, leaving 10 bases not matched to a gene. CDR3 coding DNA: TGTGCCACCAGCAGACCGACAGGGGGGGGTCGGACCCAGCATTTT. Residues: CATSRPTGGGRTQHF.

The rearrangement joins TRBV12-5 to TRBJ1-3; D not resolved. This CDR3 spans 13 amino acids. The V end lost 7 bases, the J end lost 0 bases, and 7 bases lay between the germline ends. CDR1 and CDR2 from the germline V gene are LGHNT and FRNRAP. The DNA for the CDR3 is TGTGCTAGTGCCCGGGGCTCTGGAAACACCATATATTTT. Its translation: CASARGSGNTIYF.

CDR3 nucleotides: TGTGCCAGCAGTACTATCAGGGGGCTCTCCTACGAGCAGTACTTC. Protein product: CASSTIRGLSYEQYF. V usage is TRBV6-5 and J usage is TRBJ2-7, with TRBD1 identical over 8 bases. CDR1 and CDR2 from the germline V gene are MNHEY and SVGAGI. Trimming removed 5 bases from V and 0 bases from J; junction bases left unmatched: 6. The CDR3 is 15 residues long.

The rearrangement joins TRBV7-2 to TRBJ2-5; D not certain. From germline, CDR1 is SGHTA and CDR2 FQGNSA. Trimming pared 1 base from V and 1 base from J, leaving 10 bases between. The CDR3 covers 15 residues. The CDR3 coding sequence is TGTGCCAGCAGCTTAGAGGGCACAGCCCAAGAGACCCAGTACTTC. Protein sequence: CASSLEGTAQETQYF. The variable domain in full, with the rest retrieved from reference TRBV7-2 and TRBJ2-5, is GAGVSQSPSNKVTEKGKDVELRCDPISGHTALYWYRQSLGQGLEFLIYFQGNSAPDKSGLPSDRFSAERTGGSVSTLTIQRTQQEDSAVYLCASSLEGTAQETQYFGPGTRLLVL.

This rearrangement joins TRBV13 to TRBJ2-7; D remains unclear. Germline V gene sequence: CDR1 PRHDT, CDR2 FYEKMQ (reference sequence). V shed 5 bases and J shed 6 bases, with 11 bases lying between them. The CDR3 contains 12 residues. The CDR3 sequence is CASSPPIGEQYF. CDR3 bases: TGTGCCAGCAGCCCTCCGATAGGCGAGCAGTACTTC.

The chain carries TRBV7-9 and TRBJ1-1; 7 positions agree with TRBD1. Trimming took 5 bases from V and 6 from J; bases not matched to a gene: 9. The V gene's germline CDR1 is SEHNR and CDR2 FQNEAQ (reference sequence). The length of the CDR3 is 14 residues. The CDR3 protein is CASSTTDRVSEAFF. DNA for the CDR3: TGTGCCAGCAGCACGACCGACAGGGTCTCTGAAGCTTTCTTT.

V is TRBV7-2 and J is TRBJ2-7; TRBD2 matches at 7 bases. V dropped 1 base and J dropped 1; count of bases not matched to a gene: 1. Per germline, CDR1 SGHTA and CDR2 FQGNSA. CDR3 length equals 14 residues. CDR3 sequence: CASSLGGGSYEQYF. The CDR3, as DNA: TGTGCCAGCAGCTTAGGCGGGGGTTCCTACGAGCAGTACTTC.

The chain joins TRBV11-2 to TRBJ2-2; D is unresolved. V shed 5 bases and J shed 6 bases, with 10 bases lying between them. The CDR3 is 13 amino acids. Germline CDR1 reads SGHAT; CDR2 reads FQNNGV. In DNA form, the CDR3 reads TGTGCCAGCAGCCCCGATTTCCCCGGGGAGCTGTTTTTT. It yields the protein CASSPDFPGELFF.

This clone has a single count. The chain has TRBV6-1 and TRBJ1-3; unclear D gene. CDR3 length: 13 residues. CDR1 and CDR2 (germline): MNHNS, SASEGT. V was shortened by 4 bases and J by 0 bases, with 4 bases between the two germline ends. The CDR3 region has the DNA TGTGCCAGCAGTGTGATCTCTGGAAACACCATATATTTT. Encoded protein: CASSVISGNTIYF.

This clone was picked up a small number of times. The chain joins TRBV4-1 to TRBJ1-4, with 7 bases that match TRBD1. V gave up 2 bases and J gave up 7 bases; unmatched junction bases: 7. The germline CDR1 and CDR2 sequences are MGHRA and YSYEKL. The CDR3 contains 15 residues. CDR3 sequence: CASSQTDRVGEKLFF. The CDR3 DNA reads TGCGCCAGCAGCCAAACCGACAGGGTCGGTGAAAAACTGTTTTTT.

The chain links TRBV6-6 to TRBJ1-1; no clear D gene. The CDR3 runs to 11 residues. The V gene's germline CDR1 is MNHNY and CDR2 SVGAGI (reference sequence). Trimming took off 7 bases at V and 4 bases at J, with 7 bases between the two ends. CDR3 nucleotide sequence: TGTGCCAGCACCGAGACCACTGAAGCTTTCTTT. Encoded protein: CASTETTEAFF.

This clone was observed once. The rearrangement joins TRBV6-5 to TRBJ2-3; 11 positions match TRBD2. The CDR3 covers 15 residues. Germline CDR1 is MNHEY and CDR2 is SVGAGI. Trimming took 6 bases from V and 6 from J; bases not matched to a gene: 8. The CDR3 DNA follows: TGTGCCAGCAGCTTAGCGGGGGGGCTGGTGGATACGCAGTATTTT. This gives the protein CASSLAGGLVDTQYF.

The CDR3 DNA is TGTGCCAGCAGCCCCGACACCGATCAGCCCCAGCATTTT. Translated: CASSPDTDQPQHF. The J gene is TRBJ1-5, the V gene TRBV7-2; no definite D call. Per the germline V gene, CDR1 is SGHTA and CDR2 is FQGNSA. Trimming took 5 bases from V and 5 from J, leaving 10 bases between them. The CDR3 consists of 13 residues.

The chain couples TRBV30 to TRBJ1-2; D is uncertain. V lost 4 bases and J 0 bases, leaving 9 bases between the germline ends. This CDR3 has 13 amino acids. Germline CDR1 and CDR2: GTSNPN and SVGIG (reference sequence). The CDR3 region has the DNA TGTGCCTGGATGACCGAAGCTAACTATGGCTACACCTTC. It translates to CAWMTEANYGYTF.

V is TRBV7-8 and J is TRBJ1-5; D ambiguous. V was shortened by 0 bases and J by 2 bases, with 11 bases between the two germline ends. Germline V gene data show CDR1 as SGHVS and CDR2 as FQNEAQ. The CDR3 totals 16 residues. The DNA of the CDR3 is TGTGCCAGCAGCTTAGCGTCGGGTTGGGGCAATCAGCCCCAGCATTTT. Its translation is CASSLASGWGNQPQHF.

This clone appeared a single time. The V gene is TRBV7-9, the J gene TRBJ2-4; the D is unclear. The CDR3 has 15 amino acids. The V and J ends lost 1 base and 0 bases respectively, with 7 bases between them. Germline-derived CDR1 and CDR2 are SEHNR and FQNEAQ (reference sequence). The CDR3 loop reads CASSLEGGAKNIQYF. CDR3 sequence (DNA): TGTGCCAGCAGCTTAGAGGGCGGAGCCAAAAACATTCAGTACTTC. Filled out from reference TRBV7-9 and TRBJ2-4, the complete variable domain reads DTGVSQNPRHKITKRGQNVTFRCDPISEHNRLYWYRQTLGQGPEFLTYFQNEAQLEKSRLLSDRFSAERPKGSFSTLEIQRTEQGDSAMYLCASSLEGGAKNIQYFGAGTRLSVL.

The chain's CDR3 is CAWSVSPSGGNYNEQFF. The CDR3 nucleotides read TGTGCCTGGAGTGTATCCCCTAGCGGGGGGAATTACAATGAGCAGTTCTTC. J is TRBJ2-1 and V is TRBV30, with 11 bases aligning to TRBD2. CDR3 length: 17 residues. Germline V gene lookup returns CDR1 GTSNPN and CDR2 SVGIG (reference sequence). The trim removed 0 bases at V and 4 bases at J, leaving 8 bases unmatched.

The rearrangement uses TRBV18 and TRBJ2-3; 7 bases map to TRBD2. The CDR3 extends over 14 amino acids. Losses at the gene ends were 1 base for V and 4 bases for J; bases not matched to a gene: 2. Germline lookup yields CDR1 KGHSH and CDR2 LQKENI. This chain's CDR3 is CASSPREGPDTQYF. The CDR3 DNA reads TGTGCCAGCTCACCACGGGAGGGCCCAGATACGCAGTATTTT.

The CDR3 nucleotides read TGTGCCAGCAGCTTCTCTGGGAGGGTTAGTGAAGCTTTCTTT. Protein: CASSFSGRVSEAFF. The chain joins TRBV7-2 to TRBJ1-1; no firm D call. The CDR3 length is 14 residues. CDR1 and CDR2 from the germline V gene are SGHTA and FQGNSA. Trimming removed 3 bases from V and 7 bases from J, with 15 bases in between.

A single count supports this clone. The chain couples TRBV2 to TRBJ1-5, with 10 bases fitting TRBD1. The CDR3 consists of 17 residues. Losses at the gene ends were 3 bases for V and 1 base for J; bases not matched to a gene: 6. Germline V CDR1 and CDR2: SNHLY, FYNNEI. CDR3 nucleotides: TGTGCCAGCAGTGACAGACAGGGGGCTAGAAGCAATCAGCCCCAGCATTTT. Residues: CASSDRQGARSNQPQHF.

This chain uses TRBV27 with TRBJ2-5; 7 bases agree with TRBD2. With the DNA end fitting TRBJ2-7 better, the J assignment may be wrong. The V gene's germline CDR1 is MNHEY and CDR2 SMNVEV (reference sequence). This CDR3 has 15 amino acids. The CDR3 DNA reads as TGTGCCAGCAGTTCCCCAGCTAGCGGAGACTACGAGCAGTACTTC. Protein: CASSSPASGDYEQYF.

The table lists this clone with a count of one. This chain joins TRBV20-1 and TRBJ2-1; 7 nucleotides match TRBD2. The CDR3 is made up of 11 amino acids. After removal of 6 bases from V and 7 bases from J, the junction contained 3 bases not matched to a gene. Germline CDR1 and CDR2: DFQATT and SNEGSKA (reference sequence). The CDR3 loop is CSANGRNEQFF. In DNA form, the CDR3 reads TGCAGTGCAAACGGGAGGAATGAGCAGTTCTTC.

The rearrangement joins TRBV14 to TRBJ2-7, with D maybe TRBD2 (6 bases). V gave up 0 bases and J gave up 5 bases, with 17 bases separating them. The V gene's germline CDR1 is SGHDN and CDR2 FVKESK. The CDR3 sequence is 16 residues long. CDR3 residues: CASSQDFAAGRNEQYF. As DNA, the CDR3 is TGTGCCAGCAGCCAAGACTTTGCTGCGGGGCGGAACGAGCAGTACTTC.

The V and J genes are TRBV10-3 and TRBJ1-4, with 9 bases matching TRBD1. J gave up 4 bases and V 6 bases, and 3 bases lay outside the gene matches. The CDR3 has 14 residues. Germline V CDR1 and CDR2: ENHRY, SYGVKD. The CDR3 DNA reads as TGTGCCATCAGCCCGGGACAGGGTAATGAAAAACTGTTTTTT. This sequence encodes CAISPGQGNEKLFF.